This is a list of T cell receptor beta chains from one sample in a study of Graves' ophthalmopathy and Graves' hyperthyroidism. Using its own MiXCR run on the multiplex PCR reads, TCRdb lists one record per CDR3 protein. The sample has about 590,000 distinct CDR3 sequences, under 40% seen once; the top ten hold 3.5% to 5%. Sequencing was carried out using peripheral blood or thyroid tissue (not recorded which). These receptor sequences come from an adult man with Graves' hyperthyroidism. Both conserved end residues are part of each CDR3. D genes are given only for firm matches. Expanded clones are given a class, and other clones once, few, many or no size at all.

clone_size	j_call	cdr3_length	v_call	d_call	cdr3_aa	cdr3_nt
.	TRBJ2-1	14	TRBV6-1	.	CASNPPTGWNEQFF	TGTGCCAGCAACCCGCCGACAGGTTGGAATGAGCAGTTCTTC
few	TRBJ2-2	15	TRBV10-3	TRBD1	CASRPGQGWPGELFF	TGTGCCAGCAGGCCGGGACAGGGTTGGCCCGGGGAGCTGTTTTTT
many	TRBJ1-1	14	TRBV7-6	.	CASSLSGDYTEAFF	TGTGCCAGCAGCTTATCAGGGGATTACACTGAAGCTTTCTTT
.	TRBJ2-7	13	TRBV29-1	.	CSRGTAPSYEQYF	TGCAGCCGGGGGACAGCACCTTCGTACGAGCAGTACTTC
.	TRBJ2-7	13	TRBV7-9	.	CASSPTRTGEQYF	TGTGCCAGCAGCCCGACTAGAACCGGCGAGCAGTACTTC
many	TRBJ2-2	14	TRBV7-8	.	CASSLGGPPGELFF	TGTGCCAGCAGCTTGGGGGGACCCCCCGGGGAGCTGTTTTTT
.	TRBJ2-1	16	TRBV7-9	.	CASGDLLLGSYNEQFF	TGTGCCAGCGGCGACCTCCTTCTAGGCTCCTACAATGAGCAGTTCTTC
.	TRBJ1-1	15	TRBV9	.	CASSKEGGDATEAFF	TGTGCCAGCAGCAAAGAGGGGGGAGATGCCACTGAAGCTTTCTTT
.	TRBJ2-5	14	TRBV7-3	TRBD1	CASSATGGGETQYF	TGTGCCAGCAGCGCAACAGGGGGCGGGGAGACCCAGTACTTC
.	TRBJ2-3	15	TRBV9	TRBD1	CASSATQGAGDTQYF	TGTGCCAGCAGCGCGACACAGGGGGCAGGAGATACGCAGTATTTT
many	TRBJ2-7	12	TRBV5-1	TRBD1	CASSPYGTELTF	TGCGCCAGCAGCCCTTACGGGACAGAACTTACCTTC
many	TRBJ2-7	14	TRBV5-1	.	CASSADRPRYEQYF	TGCGCCAGCAGCGCGGACCGGCCCCGCTACGAGCAGTACTTC
many	TRBJ1-1	17	TRBV2	.	CASSESWGSQGNTEAFF	TGTGCCAGCAGTGAGTCGTGGGGGTCCCAAGGGAACACTGAAGCTTTCTTT
many	TRBJ1-6	13	TRBV15	.	CATSSGRDSPLHF	TGTGCCACCAGCAGCGGAAGGGATTCACCCCTCCACTTT
.	TRBJ1-1	14	TRBV19	.	CASTRPSPNTEAFF	TGTGCCAGTACCCGACCGTCCCCGAACACTGAAGCTTTCTTT
.	TRBJ1-5	15	TRBV15	.	CATSRDRSTGEPQHF	TGTGCCACCAGCAGAGATCGGAGCACCGGGGAGCCCCAGCATTTT
.	TRBJ1-1	14	TRBV12-3/TRBV12-4	.	CASSFAAVNTEAFF	TGTGCCAGCAGTTTTGCGGCAGTTAACACTGAAGCTTTCTTT
many	TRBJ1-6	13	TRBV7-2	.	CASSREGNSPLHF	TGTGCCAGCAGCCGAGAGGGTAATTCACCCCTCCACTTT
many	TRBJ2-7	14	TRBV12-3/TRBV12-4	.	CASADDRFGYEQYF	TGTGCCAGCGCCGACGACAGGTTCGGCTACGAGCAGTACTTC
.	TRBJ1-1	15	TRBV7-2	TRBD1	CASSLTGGTNTEAFF	TGTGCCAGCAGCTTAACAGGGGGCACTAACACTGAAGCTTTCTTT
many	TRBJ1-6	15	TRBV19	TRBD1	CASRRPQGANSPLHF	TGTGCCAGTCGAAGGCCACAGGGGGCGAATTCACCCCTCCACTTT
many	TRBJ2-5	14	TRBV29-1	.	CSVVQGWEGETQYF	TGCAGCGTCGTACAGGGATGGGAGGGAGAGACCCAGTACTTC
.	TRBJ1-5	16	TRBV7-9	TRBD1	CASSLDGGQGGQPQHF	TGTGCCAGCAGCTTAGACGGGGGACAGGGAGGTCAGCCCCAGCATTTT
.	TRBJ2-2	16	TRBV25-1	.	CASSHPLGRGPGELFF	TGTGCCAGCAGCCACCCCCTTGGGCGGGGACCCGGGGAGCTGTTTTTT
once	TRBJ1-2	14	TRBV2	.	CASSESGPNYGYTF	TGTGCCAGCAGTGAGTCGGGGCCCAACTATGGCTACACCTTC
many	TRBJ2-7	14	TRBV12-3/TRBV12-4	.	CASSAGGGPYEQYF	TGTGCCAGCAGTGCCGGTGGGGGACCCTACGAGCAGTACTTC
.	TRBJ2-7	10	TRBV10-3	.	CADRKYEQYF	TGTGCCGACAGGAAGTACGAGCAGTACTTC
few	TRBJ2-7	14	TRBV7-2	.	CASSRYMSSYEQYF	TGTGCCAGCAGCCGATACATGAGCTCCTACGAGCAGTACTTC
many	TRBJ1-4	16	TRBV5-1	.	CASQRSGGSVNEKLFF	TGCGCCAGCCAGCGCTCGGGAGGCAGCGTAAATGAAAAACTGTTTTTT